These T cell receptor beta chains were read from a single sample in a study of cytomegalovirus exposure and HLA in healthy donors. Data came from immunoSEQ multiplex PCR; TCRdb stores just in-frame clones and leaves some out. The sample consists of about 67,000 clones, 80% to 90% of them appearing once. Input material: PBMCs. Source of these receptors: a woman younger than 45 in good health and CMV-seropositive. CDR3s include the opening cysteine and the closing phenylalanine or tryptophan. The order of the fields is V gene, J gene, clone size, D gene, CDR3 DNA, CDR3 protein. A D gene is named only where the DNA matches it firmly. Rows may omit the clone size; those that give it use once, few, many or a size class.

TRBV18,TRBJ1-2,NA,TRBD1,TGTGCCAGCTCACCTGGGACAGGGAACTATGGCTACACCTTC,CASSPGTGNYGYTF
TRBV7-6,TRBJ2-7,NA,NA,TGTGCCAGCAGCCGTACACAGAGCTCCTACGAGCAGTACTTC,CASSRTQSSYEQYF
TRBV27,TRBJ2-2,NA,TRBD1,TGTGCCAGCAGCAGACAGGGGAAAGGCGCCGGGGAGCTGTTTTTT,CASSRQGKGAGELFF
TRBV6-5,TRBJ2-7,NA,NA,TGTGCCAGCAGTTCTCCCTACGAGCAGTACTTC,CASSSPYEQYF
TRBV5-5,TRBJ1-5,NA,NA,TGTGCCAGCAGCTTGGGGGTCGACAGATACAATCAGCCCCAGCATTTT,CASSLGVDRYNQPQHF
TRBV5-4,TRBJ2-4,few,NA,TGTGCCAGCAGCTTGGGGTCAGGGGTGGTCAAAAACATTCAGTACTTC,CASSLGSGVVKNIQYF
TRBV5-1,TRBJ1-2,NA,NA,TGCGCCAGCAGCTTGGGTGGGGGCCGCTACACCTTC,CASSLGGGRYTF
TRBV7-9,TRBJ2-3,NA,TRBD2,TGTGCCAGCATCCTTAGCGGGACCACAGATACGCAGTATTTT,CASILSGTTDTQYF
TRBV5-4,TRBJ2-3,NA,TRBD2,TGTGCCAGCAGAGCGGGAACTCGACGCACAACAGATACGCAGTATTTT,CASRAGTRRTTDTQYF
TRBV28,TRBJ2-1,NA,TRBD2,TGTGCCAGCAGTTCCGGGACTAGCGGGAGCAATGAGCAGTTCTTC,CASSSGTSGSNEQFF
TRBV5-4,TRBJ2-1,NA,NA,TGTGCCAGCAGCTTGTTGTCAATCGGGAATGAGCAGTTCTTC,CASSLLSIGNEQFF
TRBV27,TRBJ2-7,NA,TRBD1,TGTGCCAGCAGTTTAGTGGGGACAGGGGGAAGTCCCTACGAGCAGTACTTC,CASSLVGTGGSPYEQYF
TRBV19,TRBJ1-2,NA,TRBD1,TGTGCCAGTAGTACTGTCGCGACAGGGGGATATGGCTACACCTTC,CASSTVATGGYGYTF
TRBV27,TRBJ2-7,NA,TRBD2,TGTGCCAGCGGGAGACCAAGAAGCGGGGCTAGCTCCTACGAGCAGTACTTC,CASGRPRSGASSYEQYF
TRBV7-3,TRBJ1-3,NA,NA,TGTGCCAGCGGCCTCATGAGACTCGGGGGGCTCTTT,CASGLMRLGGLF